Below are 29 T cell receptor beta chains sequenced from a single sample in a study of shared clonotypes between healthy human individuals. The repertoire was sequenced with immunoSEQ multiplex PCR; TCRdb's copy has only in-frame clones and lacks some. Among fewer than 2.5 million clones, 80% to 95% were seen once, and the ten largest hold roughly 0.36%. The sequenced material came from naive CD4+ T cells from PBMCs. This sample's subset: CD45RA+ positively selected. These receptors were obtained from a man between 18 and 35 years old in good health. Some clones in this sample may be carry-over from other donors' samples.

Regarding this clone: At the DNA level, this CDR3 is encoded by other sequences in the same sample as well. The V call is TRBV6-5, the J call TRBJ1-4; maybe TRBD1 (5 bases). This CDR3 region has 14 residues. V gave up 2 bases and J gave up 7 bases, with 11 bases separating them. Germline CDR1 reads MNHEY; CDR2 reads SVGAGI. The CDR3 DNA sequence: TGTGCCAGCAGTTACGGAGGGGCTGGTGAAAAACTGTTTTTT. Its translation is CASSYGGAGEKLFF.

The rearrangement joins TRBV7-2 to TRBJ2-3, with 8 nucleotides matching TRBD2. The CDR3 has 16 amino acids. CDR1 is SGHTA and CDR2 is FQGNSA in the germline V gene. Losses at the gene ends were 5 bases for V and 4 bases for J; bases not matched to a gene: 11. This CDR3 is CASSPLAGTGSDTQYF. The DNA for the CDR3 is TGTGCCAGCAGCCCTCTAGCGGGCACAGGGTCAGATACGCAGTATTTT.

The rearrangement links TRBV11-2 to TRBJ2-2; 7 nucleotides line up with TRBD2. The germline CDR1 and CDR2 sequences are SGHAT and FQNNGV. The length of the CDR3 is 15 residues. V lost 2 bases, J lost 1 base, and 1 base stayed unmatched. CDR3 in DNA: TGTGCCAGCAGCTTACGGGGGGAGAACACCGGGGAGCTGTTTTTT. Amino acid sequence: CASSLRGENTGELFF.

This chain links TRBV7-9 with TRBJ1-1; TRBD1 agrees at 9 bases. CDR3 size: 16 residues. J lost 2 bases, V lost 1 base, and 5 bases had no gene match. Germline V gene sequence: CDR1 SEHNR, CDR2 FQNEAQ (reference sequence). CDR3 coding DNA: TGTGCCAGCAGCTTAGGGGGGACAGGGACTAACACTGAAGCTTTCTTT. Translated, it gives CASSLGGTGTNTEAFF. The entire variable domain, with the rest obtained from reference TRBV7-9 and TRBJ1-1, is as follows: DTGVSQNPRHKITKRGQNVTFRCDPISEHNRLYWYRQTLGQGPEFLTYFQNEAQLEKSRLLSDRFSAERPKGSFSTLEIQRTEQGDSAMYLCASSLGGTGTNTEAFFGQGTRLTVV.

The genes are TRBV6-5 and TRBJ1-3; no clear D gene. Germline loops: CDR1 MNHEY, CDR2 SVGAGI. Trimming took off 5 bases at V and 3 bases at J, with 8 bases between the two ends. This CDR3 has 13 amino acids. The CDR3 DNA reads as TGTGCCAGCAGTCCGACAAATGGAAACACCATATATTTT. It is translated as CASSPTNGNTIYF.

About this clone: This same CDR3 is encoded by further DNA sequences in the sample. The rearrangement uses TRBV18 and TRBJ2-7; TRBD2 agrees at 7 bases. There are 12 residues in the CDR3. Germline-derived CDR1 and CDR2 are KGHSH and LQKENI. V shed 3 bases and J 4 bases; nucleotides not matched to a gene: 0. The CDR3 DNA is TGTGCCAGCTCACCGGGGGGGTACGAGCAGTACTTC. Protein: CASSPGGYEQYF.

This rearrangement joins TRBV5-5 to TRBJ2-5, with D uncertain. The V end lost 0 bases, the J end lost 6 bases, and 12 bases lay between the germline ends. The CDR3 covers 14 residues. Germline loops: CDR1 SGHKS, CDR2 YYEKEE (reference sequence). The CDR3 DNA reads TGTGCCAGCAGCTTGGAGGGTGGACCCAAGACCCAGTACTTC. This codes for CASSLEGGPKTQYF.

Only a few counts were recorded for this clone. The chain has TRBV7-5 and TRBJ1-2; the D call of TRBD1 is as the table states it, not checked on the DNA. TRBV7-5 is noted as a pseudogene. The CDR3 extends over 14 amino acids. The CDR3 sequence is CVRRLRTELNGYTF. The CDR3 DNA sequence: TGTGTCAGAAGACTCCGGACAGAACTTAATGGCTACACCTTC.

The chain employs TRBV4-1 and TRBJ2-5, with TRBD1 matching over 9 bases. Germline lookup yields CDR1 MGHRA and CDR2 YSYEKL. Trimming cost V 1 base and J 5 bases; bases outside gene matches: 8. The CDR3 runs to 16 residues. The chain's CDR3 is CASSQGWTGEAETQYF. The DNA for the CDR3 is TGCGCCAGCAGCCAAGGTTGGACAGGGGAGGCGGAGACCCAGTACTTC.

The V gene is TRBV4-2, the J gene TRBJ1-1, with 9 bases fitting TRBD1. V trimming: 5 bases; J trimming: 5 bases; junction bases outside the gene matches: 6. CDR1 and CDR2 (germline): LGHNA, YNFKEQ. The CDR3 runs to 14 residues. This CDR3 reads CASSWDRAFTEAFF. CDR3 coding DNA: TGTGCCAGCAGCTGGGACAGGGCATTTACTGAAGCTTTCTTT.

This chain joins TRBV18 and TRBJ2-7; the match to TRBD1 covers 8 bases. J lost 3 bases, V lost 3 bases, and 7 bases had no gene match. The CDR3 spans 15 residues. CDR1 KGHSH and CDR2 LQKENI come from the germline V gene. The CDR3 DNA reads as TGTGCCAGCTCACCTGGACAGGGTTTAATCTACGAGCAGTACTTC. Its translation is CASSPGQGLIYEQYF.

The CDR3 DNA sequence: TGCGCCAGCAGCCAAGTGGTAACAGGGGGCTCTTGGGGCTACACCTTC. Encoded protein: CASSQVVTGGSWGYTF. The chain employs TRBV4-1 and TRBJ1-2, with 9 bases lining up with TRBD1. Germline V CDR1 and CDR2: MGHRA, YSYEKL. The CDR3 is 16 amino acids. V lost 1 base and J lost 8; bases outside the gene matches: 11.

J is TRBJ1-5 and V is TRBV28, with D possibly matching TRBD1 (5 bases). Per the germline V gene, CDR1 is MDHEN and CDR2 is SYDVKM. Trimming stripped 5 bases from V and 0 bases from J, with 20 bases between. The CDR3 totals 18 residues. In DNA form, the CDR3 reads TGTGCCAGCAGTCCCTTTAAGGGCCCGACAGATAGCAATCAGCCCCAGCATTTT. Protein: CASSPFKGPTDSNQPQHF.

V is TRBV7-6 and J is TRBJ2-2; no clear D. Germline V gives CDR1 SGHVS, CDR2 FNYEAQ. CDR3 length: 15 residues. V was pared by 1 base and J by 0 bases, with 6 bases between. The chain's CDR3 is CASSLGGPNTGELFF. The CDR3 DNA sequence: TGTGCCAGCAGCTTAGGAGGCCCGAACACCGGGGAGCTGTTTTTT.

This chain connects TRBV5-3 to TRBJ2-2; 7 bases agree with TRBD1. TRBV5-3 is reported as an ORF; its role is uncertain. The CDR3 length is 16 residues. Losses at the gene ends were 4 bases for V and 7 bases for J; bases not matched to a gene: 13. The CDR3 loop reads CARSNDRVFVGGELFF. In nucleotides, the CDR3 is TGTGCCAGAAGCAACGACAGGGTCTTTGTCGGCGGGGAGCTGTTTTTT.

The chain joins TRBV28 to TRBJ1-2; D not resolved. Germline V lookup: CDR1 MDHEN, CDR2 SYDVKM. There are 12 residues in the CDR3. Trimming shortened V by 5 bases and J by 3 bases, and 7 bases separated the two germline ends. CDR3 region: CASSPVYYGYTF. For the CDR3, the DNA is TGTGCCAGCAGTCCAGTATACTATGGCTACACCTTC.

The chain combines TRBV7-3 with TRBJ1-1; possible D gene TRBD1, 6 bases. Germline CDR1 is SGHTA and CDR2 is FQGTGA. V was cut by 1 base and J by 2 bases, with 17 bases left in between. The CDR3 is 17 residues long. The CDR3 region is CASSLRAGAVGNTEAFF. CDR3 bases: TGTGCCAGCAGCTTAAGGGCGGGGGCAGTGGGAAACACTGAAGCTTTCTTT.

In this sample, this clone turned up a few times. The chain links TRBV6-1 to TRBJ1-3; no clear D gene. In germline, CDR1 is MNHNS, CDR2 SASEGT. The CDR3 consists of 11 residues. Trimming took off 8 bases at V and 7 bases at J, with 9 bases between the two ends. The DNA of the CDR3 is TGTGCCAGCGCCGGGTGGAACACCATATATTTT. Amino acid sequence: CASAGWNTIYF.

Here the CDR3 reads CASSVDSGGYNEQFF. CDR3 nucleotides: TGTGCCAGCAGCGTAGACAGCGGAGGCTACAATGAGCAGTTCTTC. The gene calls are TRBV9 and TRBJ2-1, with D tentatively TRBD2 (5 bases). Trimming removed 0 bases at V and 3 bases at J, with 10 bases between. Germline CDR1 reads SGDLS; CDR2 reads YYNGEE. The CDR3 is made up of 15 amino acids.

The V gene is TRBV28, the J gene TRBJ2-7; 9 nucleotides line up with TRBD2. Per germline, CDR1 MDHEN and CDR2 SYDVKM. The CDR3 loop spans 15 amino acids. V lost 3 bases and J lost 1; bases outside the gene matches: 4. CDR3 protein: CASSFPSGMSYEQYF. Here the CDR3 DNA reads TGTGCCAGCAGTTTCCCTAGCGGGATGTCCTACGAGCAGTACTTC.

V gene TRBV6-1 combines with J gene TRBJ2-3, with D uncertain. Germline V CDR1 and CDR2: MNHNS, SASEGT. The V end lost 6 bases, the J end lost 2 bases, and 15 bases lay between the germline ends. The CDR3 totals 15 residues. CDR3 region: CASSWTHTYTDTQYF. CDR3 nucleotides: TGTGCCAGCAGCTGGACCCACACTTACACAGATACGCAGTATTTT.

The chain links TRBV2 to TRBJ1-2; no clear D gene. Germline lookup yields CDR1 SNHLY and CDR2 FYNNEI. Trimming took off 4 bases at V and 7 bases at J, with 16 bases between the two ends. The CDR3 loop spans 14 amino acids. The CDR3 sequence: CASSVVQALSGYTF. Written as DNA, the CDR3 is TGTGCCAGCAGTGTTGTGCAGGCACTCAGTGGCTACACCTTC. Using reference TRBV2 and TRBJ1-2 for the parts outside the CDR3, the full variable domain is EPEVTQTPSHQVTQMGQEVILRCVPISNHLYFYWYRQILGQKVEFLVSFYNNEISEKSEIFDDQFSVERPDGSNFTLKIRSTKLEDSAMYFCASSVVQALSGYTFGSGTRLTVV.

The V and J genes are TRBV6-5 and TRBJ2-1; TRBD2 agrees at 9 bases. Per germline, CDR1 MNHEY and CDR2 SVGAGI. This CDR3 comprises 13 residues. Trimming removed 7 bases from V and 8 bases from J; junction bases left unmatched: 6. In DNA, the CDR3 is TGTGCCAGCATTAATAGCGGGAGCGATGAGCAGTTCTTC. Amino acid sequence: CASINSGSDEQFF.

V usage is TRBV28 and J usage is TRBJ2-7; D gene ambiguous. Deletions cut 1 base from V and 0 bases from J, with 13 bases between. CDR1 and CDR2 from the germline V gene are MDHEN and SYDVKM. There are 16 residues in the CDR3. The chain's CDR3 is CASSLLVFSPSYEQYF. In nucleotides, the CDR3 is TGTGCCAGCAGTTTATTAGTTTTTTCCCCCTCCTACGAGCAGTACTTC.

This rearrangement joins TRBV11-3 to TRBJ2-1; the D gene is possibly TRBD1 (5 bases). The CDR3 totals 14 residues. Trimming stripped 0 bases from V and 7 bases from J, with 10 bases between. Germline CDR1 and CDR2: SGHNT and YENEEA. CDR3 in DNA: TGTGCCAGCAGCTTAGATAGGGGTAGAAATGAGCAGTTCTTC. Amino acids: CASSLDRGRNEQFF.

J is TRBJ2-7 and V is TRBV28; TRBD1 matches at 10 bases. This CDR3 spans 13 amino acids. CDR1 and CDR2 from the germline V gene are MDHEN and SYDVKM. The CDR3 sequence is CASSNGDRGEQYF. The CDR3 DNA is TGTGCTAGCTCCAACGGGGACAGGGGCGAGCAGTACTTC. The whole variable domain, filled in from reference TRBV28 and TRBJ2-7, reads DVKVTQSSRYLVKRTGEKVFLECVQDMDHENMFWYRQDPGLGLRLIYFSYDVKMKEKGDIPEGYSVSREKKERFSLILESASTNQTSMYLCASSNGDRGEQYFGPGTRLTVT.

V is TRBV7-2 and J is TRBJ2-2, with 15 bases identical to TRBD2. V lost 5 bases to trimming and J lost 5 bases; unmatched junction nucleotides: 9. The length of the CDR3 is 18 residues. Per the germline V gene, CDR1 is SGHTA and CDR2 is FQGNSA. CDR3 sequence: CASSPRGLAGGGTGELFF. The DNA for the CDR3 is TGTGCCAGCAGCCCCCGGGGACTAGCGGGAGGAGGTACCGGGGAGCTGTTTTTT.

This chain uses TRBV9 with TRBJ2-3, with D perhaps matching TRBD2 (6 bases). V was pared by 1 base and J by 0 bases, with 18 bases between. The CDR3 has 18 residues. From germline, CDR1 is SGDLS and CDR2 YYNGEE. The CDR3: CASSVLGGNRFSTDTQYF. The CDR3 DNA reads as TGTGCCAGCAGCGTATTGGGCGGGAACCGGTTTAGCACAGATACGCAGTATTTT.

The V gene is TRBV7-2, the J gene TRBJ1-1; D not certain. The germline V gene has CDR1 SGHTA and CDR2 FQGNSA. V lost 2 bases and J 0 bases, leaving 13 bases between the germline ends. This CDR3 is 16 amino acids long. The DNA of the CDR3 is TGTGCCAGCAGCTTATTCTCAGTCGCACTGAACACTGAAGCTTTCTTT. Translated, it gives CASSLFSVALNTEAFF.